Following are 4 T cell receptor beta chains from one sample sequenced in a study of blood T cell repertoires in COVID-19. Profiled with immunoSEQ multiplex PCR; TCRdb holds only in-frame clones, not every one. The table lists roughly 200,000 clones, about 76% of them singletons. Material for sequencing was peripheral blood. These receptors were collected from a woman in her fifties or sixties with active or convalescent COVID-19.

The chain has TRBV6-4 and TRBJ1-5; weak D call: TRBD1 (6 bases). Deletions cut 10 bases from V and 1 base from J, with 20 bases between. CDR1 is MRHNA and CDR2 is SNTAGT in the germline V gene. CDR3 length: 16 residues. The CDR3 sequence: CATQACPGASNQPQHF. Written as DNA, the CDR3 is TGTGCCACCCAGGCATGTCCAGGGGCAAGCAATCAGCCCCAGCATTTT.

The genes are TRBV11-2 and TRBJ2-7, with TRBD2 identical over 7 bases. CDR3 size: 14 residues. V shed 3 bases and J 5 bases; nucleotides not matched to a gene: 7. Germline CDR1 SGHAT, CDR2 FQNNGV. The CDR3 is CASSLLLASHEQYF. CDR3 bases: TGTGCCAGCAGCTTGTTACTAGCGAGCCACGAGCAGTACTTC.

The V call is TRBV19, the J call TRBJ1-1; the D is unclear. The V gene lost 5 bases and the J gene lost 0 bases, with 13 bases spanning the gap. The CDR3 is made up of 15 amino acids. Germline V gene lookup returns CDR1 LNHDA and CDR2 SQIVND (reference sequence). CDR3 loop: CASSPMTGMNTEAFF. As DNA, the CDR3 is TGTGCCAGTAGTCCGATGACGGGGATGAACACTGAAGCTTTCTTT.

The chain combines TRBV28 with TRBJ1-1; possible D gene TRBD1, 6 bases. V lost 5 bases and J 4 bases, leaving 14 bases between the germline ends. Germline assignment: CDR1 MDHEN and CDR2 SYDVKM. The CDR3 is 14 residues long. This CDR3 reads CASSPPGDLTEAFF. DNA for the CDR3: TGTGCCAGCAGTCCCCCAGGGGACCTCACTGAAGCTTTCTTT.